This T cell receptor (beta chain) is from a study of response to subunit inactivated influenza vaccine. CDR3 length: 17 amino acids. CDR1 is LGHNA and CDR2 is YSLEER in the germline V gene. Trimming removed 0 bases from V and 0 bases from J, with 12 bases in between. TCRdb ran MiXCR on the RT-PCR reads and lists one entry per CDR3 protein. The sample has around 600,000 distinct CDR3 sequences, 11% seen once; the top ten hold approximately 10%. This clonotype has just a few counts. Separately, the same data were catalogued under a study of T cells expressing NK-cell markers. That report adds: A 5'RACE template switching approach incorporating UMIs was used to make TCR beta cDNA. Seven of the eight sequenced donors were classified as HCMV-seropositive, and one was classified as seronegative. HCMV specificity was not established for the expanded NKG2C+ T cell clones.

V is TRBV4-3 and J is TRBJ2-1; D not certain. The clonotype originates from a man in his fifties or sixties who received an inactivated influenza vaccine. Sequenced material: PBMCs from blood, taken on the day of vaccination. The CDR3, as DNA: TGCGCCAGCAGCCAAGAAGTAGTGTGGAGCTCCTACAATGAGCAGTTCTTC. Its translation is CASSQEVVWSSYNEQFF.